What follows describes a single T cell receptor (beta chain). Its antigen is as yet unknown. The trim removed 4 bases at V and 4 bases at J, leaving 6 bases unmatched. The CDR3 loop spans 14 amino acids. Looked up from germline, CDR1 is SNHLY and CDR2 is FYNNEI. Per-sample assaying covered roughly 10^5 TCR templates. Profiling relied on immunoSEQ multiplex PCR, and the TCRdb table lists in-frame clones only, not all of them. Altogether 99,000 or so clones are present, roughly 94% being singletons, with the ten largest covering 1% to 1.5%. The source of the sample is a study of siplizumab effects on memory and regulatory T cells. Study results and limitations: Major contributors to the alloresponse seemed to be naive T cells, which also appeared more diverse than memory cells.

This chain joins TRBV2 and TRBJ1-2; TRBD1 aligns across 7 bases. The sample taken for sequencing was non-Treg CD4+ T cells sorted from blood. This clonotype was sampled from a human donor in good health. The DNA of the CDR3 is TGTGCCAGCAGTGGACAGGGCGCACTCTATGGCTACACCTTC. Protein: CASSGQGALYGYTF.